Listed here are 6 T cell receptor beta chains from one sample, sequenced in a study of T cell repertoires in cytomegalovirus infection. TCRdb called the reads again in MiXCR, with one record for every CDR3 protein. The repertoire includes approximately 120,000 distinct CDR3 sequences, roughly 32% of them detected once, and 58% sits in the top ten. Their cognate antigens are unknown. The material sequenced was CD8+ T cells from cultured PBMCs, taken from culture after CMV antigen stimulation. The receptors were sampled from a human donor in good health (CMV status not recorded). Some clones in this sample may be carry-over from other donors' samples.

The rearrangement uses TRBV4-3 and TRBJ1-5, with a weak D call TRBD1 (5 bases). The CDR3 runs to 15 residues. In germline, CDR1 is LGHNA, CDR2 YSLEER. The V end lost 0 bases, the J end lost 7 bases, and 13 bases lay between the germline ends. The CDR3 DNA follows: TGCGCCAGCAGCCAAGACAGGGCGAGCGGACAGCCCCAGCATTTT. It is translated as CASSQDRASGQPQHF.

The rearrangement joins TRBV6-5 to TRBJ1-1, with TRBD1 identical over 9 bases. The CDR3 runs to 14 residues. Losses at the gene ends were 8 bases for V and 2 bases for J; bases not matched to a gene: 6. Germline V gene sequence: CDR1 MNHEY, CDR2 SVGAGI. The CDR3 coding sequence is TGTGCCAGCCACCAGGGACAGGGCAACACTGAAGCTTTCTTT. Protein: CASHQGQGNTEAFF.

This clonotype was seen a handful of times. DNA for the CDR3: TGCAGTGCTAGATCCCCTCAGGACTATGGCTACACCTTC. Its translation: CSARSPQDYGYTF. The V gene is TRBV20-1, the J gene TRBJ1-2; D not resolved. V was clipped by 2 bases and J by 3 bases, with 10 bases between them. The CDR3 is made up of 13 amino acids. Germline V CDR1 and CDR2: DFQATT, SNEGSKA (reference sequence).

This clonotype was seen a handful of times. V is TRBV7-9 and J is TRBJ2-2; D is perhaps TRBD2 (5 bases). Germline V gene data show CDR1 as SEHNR and CDR2 as FQNEAQ (reference sequence). Trimming removed 2 bases from V and 2 bases from J, with 12 bases in between. The CDR3 length is 16 residues. CDR3 DNA sequence: TGTGCCAGCAGCTTAATATACGGGATAAACACCGGGGAGCTGTTTTTT. This translates into CASSLIYGINTGELFF.

The chain recombines TRBV6-2 or TRBV6-3 with TRBJ1-1; D perhaps matches TRBD1 (5 bases). The V and J ends lost 6 bases and 0 bases respectively, with 11 bases between them. The V gene's germline CDR1 is MNHEY and CDR2 SVGEGT. The CDR3 length is 14 residues. The CDR3 spells CASRGRGLNTEAFF. The DNA of the CDR3 is TGTGCCAGCAGAGGTCGGGGGTTGAACACTGAAGCTTTCTTT.

This clonotype was recorded many times. The V gene is TRBV5-6, the J gene TRBJ1-5; 7 nucleotides align to TRBD1. Trimming took 2 bases from V and 7 from J; bases not matched to a gene: 3. The CDR3 runs to 13 residues. Germline V lookup: CDR1 SGHDT, CDR2 YYEEEE. The CDR3 is CASSLGGGQPQHF. CDR3 bases: TGTGCCAGCAGCTTAGGAGGGGGCCAGCCCCAGCATTTT.